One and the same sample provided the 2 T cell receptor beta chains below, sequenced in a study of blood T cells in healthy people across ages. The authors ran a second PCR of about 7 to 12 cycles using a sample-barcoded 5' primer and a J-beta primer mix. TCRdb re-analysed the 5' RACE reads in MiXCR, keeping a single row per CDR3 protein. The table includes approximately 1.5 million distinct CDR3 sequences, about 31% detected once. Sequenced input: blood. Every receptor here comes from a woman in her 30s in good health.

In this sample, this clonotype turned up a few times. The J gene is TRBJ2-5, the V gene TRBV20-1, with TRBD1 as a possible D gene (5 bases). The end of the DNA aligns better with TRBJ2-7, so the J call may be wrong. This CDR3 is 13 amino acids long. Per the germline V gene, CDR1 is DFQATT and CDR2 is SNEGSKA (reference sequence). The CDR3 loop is CSAPSQQGTEQYF. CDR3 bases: TGCAGTGCTCCCTCCCAGCAGGGTACCGAGCAGTACTTC.

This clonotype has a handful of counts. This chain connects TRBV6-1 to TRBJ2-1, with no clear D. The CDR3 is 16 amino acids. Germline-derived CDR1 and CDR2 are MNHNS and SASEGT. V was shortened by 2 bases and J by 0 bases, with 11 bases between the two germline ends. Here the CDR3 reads CASSERHPSSYNEQFF. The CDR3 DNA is TGTGCCAGCAGTGAAAGGCATCCTAGCTCCTACAATGAGCAGTTCTTC.